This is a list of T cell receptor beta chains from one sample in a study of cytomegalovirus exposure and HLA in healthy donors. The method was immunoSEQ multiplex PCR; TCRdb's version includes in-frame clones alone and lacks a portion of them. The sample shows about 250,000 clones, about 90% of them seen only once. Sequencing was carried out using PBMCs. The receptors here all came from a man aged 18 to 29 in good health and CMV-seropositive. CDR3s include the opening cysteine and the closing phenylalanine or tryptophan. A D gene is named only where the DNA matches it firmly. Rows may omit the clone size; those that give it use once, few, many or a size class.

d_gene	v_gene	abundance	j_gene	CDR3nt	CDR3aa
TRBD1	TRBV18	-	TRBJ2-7	TGTGCCAGCTCACACACGACAGGGGCGTCCTACGAGCAGTACTTC	CASSHTTGASYEQYF
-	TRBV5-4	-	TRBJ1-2	TGTGCCAGCAGCCCCACAGGAACCTTTTATGGCTACACCTTC	CASSPTGTFYGYTF
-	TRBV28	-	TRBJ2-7	TGTGCCAGCGGGATCGAGCAGTACTTC	CASGIEQYF
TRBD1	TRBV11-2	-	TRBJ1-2	TGTGCCAGCAGCTTCGGGACAGGGGGCCATGGCTACACCTTC	CASSFGTGGHGYTF
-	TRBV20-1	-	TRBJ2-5	TGCAGTGCTAGAGTAAGGGAGACCCAGTACTTC	CSARVRETQYF
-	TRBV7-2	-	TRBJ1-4	TGTGCCAGCAGCCGTGAGTCCGGGACATCGGGTGAAAAACTGTTTTTT	CASSRESGTSGEKLFF
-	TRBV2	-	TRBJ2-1	TGTGCCAGCACGGCCAGAGCCTACAATGAGCAGTTCTTC	CASTARAYNEQFF
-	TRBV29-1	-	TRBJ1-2	TGCAGCGTTGGGTCCGGACTGACCTATGGCTACACCTTC	CSVGSGLTYGYTF
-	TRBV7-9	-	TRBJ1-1	TGTGCCAGCAGTCGCAGGGAGGGTCGGAACACTGAAGCTTTCTTT	CASSRREGRNTEAFF
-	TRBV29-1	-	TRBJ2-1	TGCAGCGTTGCCGGGGCCGGCAATGAGCAGTTCTTC	CSVAGAGNEQFF
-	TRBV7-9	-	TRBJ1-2	TGTGCCAGCAGCCCCTTGGGGGCCCGGGGTGGCTACACCTTC	CASSPLGARGGYTF
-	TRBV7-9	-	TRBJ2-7	TGTGCCAGCAGCCCCATCGCGGGAAGGCCCGAGCAGTACTTC	CASSPIAGRPEQYF
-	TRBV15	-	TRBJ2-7	TGTGCCACCAGCAGAGCCGGGGCGGGGGAGCAGTACTTC	CATSRAGAGEQYF
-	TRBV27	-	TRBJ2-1	TGTGCCAGCAGTTCCGTGAAAACGGAGCAGTTCTTC	CASSSVKTEQFF
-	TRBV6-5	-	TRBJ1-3	TGTGCCAGCAGACAAGACAGTAAAGGAAACACCATATATTTT	CASRQDSKGNTIYF
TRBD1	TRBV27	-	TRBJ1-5	TGTGCCAGCAGGTCTCAGGGGGCGCAGAATCAGCCCCAGCATTTT	CASRSQGAQNQPQHF
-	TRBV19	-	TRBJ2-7	TGTGCCAGTAGCCCCGGGACGCGGACATGGGGGGAGCAGTACTTC	CASSPGTRTWGEQYF
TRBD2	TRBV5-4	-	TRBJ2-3	TGTGCCAGCAGGGTAGCGGGAGGGCCCAATACGCAGTATTTT	CASRVAGGPNTQYF
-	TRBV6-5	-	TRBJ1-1	TGTGCCAGCAGTTTATCTGAAGCTTTCTTT	CASSLSEAFF
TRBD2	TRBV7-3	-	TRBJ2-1	TGTGCCAGCAGCTTAGGGGTAGCGGGAGGCCACAATGAGCAGTTCTTC	CASSLGVAGGHNEQFF
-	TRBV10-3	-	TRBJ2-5	TGTGCCATCAGTGAGTCCCTCGACAAGCGGCCGACCCAGTACTTC	CAISESLDKRPTQYF
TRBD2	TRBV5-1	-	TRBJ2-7	TGCGCCAGCAGCTTGCAACTAGCGGGAACCTACGAGCAGTACTTC	CASSLQLAGTYEQYF
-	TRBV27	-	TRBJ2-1	TGTGCCAGCAGTTTCAACTACAATGAGCAGTTCTTC	CASSFNYNEQFF
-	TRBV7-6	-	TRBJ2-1	TGTGCCAGCAGCTCAGGGCCGGGGAATGAGCAGTTCTTC	CASSSGPGNEQFF
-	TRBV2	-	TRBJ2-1	TGTGCCAGCAACCCGGGAGTGTCCTACAATGAGCAGTTCTTC	CASNPGVSYNEQFF
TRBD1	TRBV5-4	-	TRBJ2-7	TGTGCCAGCAGCTGGGACAGGGACTACGAGCAGTACTTC	CASSWDRDYEQYF
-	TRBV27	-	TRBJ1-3	TGTGCCAGCAGTCCCTACAGAGACACTGGAAACACCATATATTTT	CASSPYRDTGNTIYF
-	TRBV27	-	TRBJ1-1	TGTGCCAGCAGTCCGGGCGGAGGGGCGATCGAAGCTTTCTTT	CASSPGGGAIEAFF
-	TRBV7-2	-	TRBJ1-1	TGTGCCAGCAGCTTAGGGGTCGGTGAAGCTTTCTTT	CASSLGVGEAFF
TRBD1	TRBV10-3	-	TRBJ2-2	TGTGCCATCAGGAGGACAGGGACTTTAGGCACCGGGGAGCTGTTTTTT	CAIRRTGTLGTGELFF
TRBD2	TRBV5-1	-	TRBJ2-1	TGCGCCAGCGGACCTAGCGGGAGGGCCACTTTCGATGAGCAGTTCTTC	CASGPSGRATFDEQFF
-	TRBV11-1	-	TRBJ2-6	TGTGCCAGCAGCTCTTCAAGGGCCAACGTCCTGACTTTC	CASSSSRANVLTF
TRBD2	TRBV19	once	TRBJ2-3	TGTGCCAGTAGGTTGGTAGCGGGAGGTACTTGGACAGATACGCAGTATTTT	CASRLVAGGTWTDTQYF
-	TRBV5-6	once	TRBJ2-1	TGTGCCAGCAGCATAAGCTCCTACAATGAGCAGTTCTTC	CASSISSYNEQFF
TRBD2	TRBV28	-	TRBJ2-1	TGTGCCAGCAACCCGGGACTAGCGACCCGTCCGATGGCGTTCTTC	CASNPGLATRPMAFF